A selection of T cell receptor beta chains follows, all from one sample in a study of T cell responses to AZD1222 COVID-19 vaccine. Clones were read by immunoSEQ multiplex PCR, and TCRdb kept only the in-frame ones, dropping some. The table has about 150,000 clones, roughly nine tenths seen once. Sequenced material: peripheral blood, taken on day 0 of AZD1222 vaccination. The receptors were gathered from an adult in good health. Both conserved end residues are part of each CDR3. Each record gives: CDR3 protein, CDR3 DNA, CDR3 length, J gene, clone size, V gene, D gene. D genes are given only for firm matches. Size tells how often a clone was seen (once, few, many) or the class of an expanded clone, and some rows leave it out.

CDR3aa: CASREAEPKPLRLGELFF
CDR3nt: TGTGCCAGCAGGGAGGCAGAACCCAAGCCCTTGAGGTTAGGGGAGCTGTTTTTT
len: 18
j_gene: TRBJ2-2
abundance: NA
v_gene: TRBV27
d_gene: NA

CDR3aa: CSAHGPYEQYF
CDR3nt: TGCAGTGCCCACGGTCCCTACGAGCAGTACTTC
len: 11
j_gene: TRBJ2-7
abundance: NA
v_gene: TRBV20-1
d_gene: NA

CDR3aa: CASSFIGPGGRSYNSPLHF
CDR3nt: TGTGCCAGCAGCTTCATAGGACCAGGGGGACGCTCCTATAATTCACCCCTCCACTTT
len: 19
j_gene: TRBJ1-6
abundance: NA
v_gene: TRBV7-2
d_gene: TRBD1

CDR3aa: CAASGPNNQPQHF
CDR3nt: TGTGCTGCGAGTGGACCTAACAATCAGCCCCAGCATTTT
len: 13
j_gene: TRBJ1-5
abundance: NA
v_gene: TRBV19
d_gene: NA

CDR3aa: CATSRVGVSYEQYF
CDR3nt: TGTGCCACCAGCAGAGTAGGCGTCTCCTACGAGCAGTACTTC
len: 14
j_gene: TRBJ2-7
abundance: NA
v_gene: TRBV15
d_gene: NA

CDR3aa: CASSPSTRGHWDNEQFF
CDR3nt: TGCGCCAGCAGCCCTTCGACCCGGGGGCACTGGGACAATGAGCAGTTCTTC
len: 17
j_gene: TRBJ2-1
abundance: NA
v_gene: TRBV4-3
d_gene: NA

CDR3aa: CASSSDRGKQETQYF
CDR3nt: TGCGCCAGCAGCTCCGACAGGGGGAAACAAGAGACCCAGTACTTC
len: 15
j_gene: TRBJ2-5
abundance: NA
v_gene: TRBV5-1
d_gene: TRBD1

CDR3aa: CASSDYLTEQYF
CDR3nt: TGTGCCAGCAGTGACTACCTAACCGAGCAGTACTTC
len: 12
j_gene: TRBJ2-7
abundance: once
v_gene: TRBV3-1/TRBV3-2
d_gene: NA

CDR3aa: CASSLTRGSYNEQFF
CDR3nt: TGTGCCAGCAGCCTCACACGGGGCTCCTACAATGAGCAGTTCTTC
len: 15
j_gene: TRBJ2-1
abundance: NA
v_gene: TRBV16
d_gene: NA

CDR3aa: CASMLGLGNTGELFF
CDR3nt: TGCGCCAGCATGTTGGGGCTTGGGAACACCGGGGAGCTGTTTTTT
len: 15
j_gene: TRBJ2-2
abundance: NA
v_gene: TRBV5-1
d_gene: NA

CDR3aa: CASSTQGGYEQYF
CDR3nt: TGTGCCAGCAGTACCCAGGGGGGCTACGAGCAGTACTTC
len: 13
j_gene: TRBJ2-7
abundance: NA
v_gene: TRBV6-4
d_gene: NA

CDR3aa: CASSLDVDEAFF
CDR3nt: TGTGCCAGCAGCTTGGATGTAGATGAAGCTTTCTTT
len: 12
j_gene: TRBJ1-1
abundance: NA
v_gene: TRBV5-6
d_gene: NA

CDR3aa: CSASRFSSYNEQFF
CDR3nt: TGCAGTGCTAGTAGGTTTAGCTCCTACAATGAGCAGTTCTTC
len: 14
j_gene: TRBJ2-1
abundance: NA
v_gene: TRBV20-1
d_gene: NA

CDR3aa: CASSRNSGNTIYF
CDR3nt: TGTGCCAGCAGCCGGAACTCTGGAAACACCATATATTTT
len: 13
j_gene: TRBJ1-3
abundance: NA
v_gene: TRBV3-1/TRBV3-2
d_gene: NA

CDR3aa: CSVVPQRGHNEQFF
CDR3nt: TGCAGCGTTGTCCCCCAGCGGGGACACAATGAGCAGTTCTTC
len: 14
j_gene: TRBJ2-1
abundance: NA
v_gene: TRBV29-1
d_gene: TRBD2

CDR3aa: CASGGDYGHSPLHF
CDR3nt: TGTGCCAGCGGAGGGGATTATGGACATTCACCCCTCCACTTT
len: 14
j_gene: TRBJ1-6
abundance: NA
v_gene: TRBV19
d_gene: NA

CDR3aa: CASSYLASGYTDTQYF
CDR3nt: TGTGCCAGCAGTTACTTGGCTAGCGGATACACAGATACGCAGTATTTT
len: 16
j_gene: TRBJ2-3
abundance: NA
v_gene: TRBV6-2/TRBV6-3
d_gene: TRBD2

CDR3aa: CASSVDSYTEAFF
CDR3nt: TGCGCCAGCAGCGTGGACAGTTACACTGAAGCTTTCTTT
len: 13
j_gene: TRBJ1-1
abundance: NA
v_gene: TRBV5-1
d_gene: NA

CDR3aa: CASSFPFGIRGTEAFF
CDR3nt: TGTGCCAGCAGTTTTCCTTTTGGAATCCGGGGCACTGAAGCTTTCTTT
len: 16
j_gene: TRBJ1-1
abundance: NA
v_gene: TRBV28
d_gene: NA

CDR3aa: CASRKEGRAYNEQFF
CDR3nt: TGTGCCAGTAGGAAAGAGGGGAGGGCCTACAATGAGCAGTTCTTC
len: 15
j_gene: TRBJ2-1
abundance: NA
v_gene: TRBV19
d_gene: TRBD2

CDR3aa: CASSRGQGEQYF
CDR3nt: TGTGCCAGCAGTCGGGGACAGGGTGAGCAGTACTTC
len: 12
j_gene: TRBJ2-7
abundance: NA
v_gene: TRBV27
d_gene: TRBD1

CDR3aa: CASSYSLAGGPENEQYF
CDR3nt: TGTGCCAGCAGTTACTCTCTAGCGGGAGGCCCTGAAAACGAGCAGTACTTC
len: 17
j_gene: TRBJ2-7
abundance: NA
v_gene: TRBV6-2/TRBV6-3
d_gene: TRBD2

CDR3aa: CSVEGAGTNYEQYF
CDR3nt: TGCAGCGTTGAAGGGGCAGGAACAAACTACGAGCAGTACTTC
len: 14
j_gene: TRBJ2-7
abundance: NA
v_gene: TRBV29-1
d_gene: NA

CDR3aa: CASSIGLLLNNEQFF
CDR3nt: TGTGCCAGTAGTATTGGGTTATTACTTAACAATGAGCAGTTCTTC
len: 15
j_gene: TRBJ2-1
abundance: once
v_gene: TRBV19
d_gene: NA

CDR3aa: CASRTEGQKTEAFF
CDR3nt: TGCGCCAGCCGTACGGAGGGACAGAAAACTGAAGCTTTCTTT
len: 14
j_gene: TRBJ1-1
abundance: NA
v_gene: TRBV5-1
d_gene: TRBD1

CDR3aa: CAVPKAPNYGYTF
CDR3nt: TGTGCCGTCCCGAAGGCCCCTAACTATGGCTACACCTTC
len: 13
j_gene: TRBJ1-2
abundance: once
v_gene: TRBV5-4
d_gene: NA

CDR3aa: CASSIRGGPQPQHF
CDR3nt: TGTGCCAGTAGTATACGCGGGGGCCCACAGCCCCAGCATTTT
len: 14
j_gene: TRBJ1-5
abundance: NA
v_gene: TRBV19
d_gene: NA

CDR3aa: CASSYSGVYNSPLHF
CDR3nt: TGTGCCAGCAGTTACTCGGGGGTCTATAATTCACCCCTCCACTTT
len: 15
j_gene: TRBJ1-6
abundance: NA
v_gene: TRBV6-5
d_gene: NA

CDR3aa: CASSGGQSNTGELFF
CDR3nt: TGTGCCAGCAGCGGCGGACAATCGAACACCGGGGAGCTGTTTTTT
len: 15
j_gene: TRBJ2-2
abundance: NA
v_gene: TRBV5-4
d_gene: NA

CDR3aa: CASGSPGRMAYEQYF
CDR3nt: TGTGCCAGCGGAAGTCCGGGACGGATGGCCTACGAGCAGTACTTC
len: 15
j_gene: TRBJ2-7
abundance: once
v_gene: TRBV27
d_gene: NA

CDR3aa: CASSRAQGYEQYF
CDR3nt: TGTGCCAGCAGCCGGGCACAGGGATACGAGCAGTACTTC
len: 13
j_gene: TRBJ2-7
abundance: NA
v_gene: TRBV12-3/TRBV12-4
d_gene: NA

CDR3aa: CASSQENNYNEQFF
CDR3nt: TGCGCCAGCAGCCAAGAGAATAATTACAATGAGCAGTTCTTC
len: 14
j_gene: TRBJ2-1
abundance: NA
v_gene: TRBV4-1
d_gene: NA

CDR3aa: CASSLSLIGDTEAFF
CDR3nt: TGTGCCAGCAGCTTATCTCTAATTGGCGACACTGAAGCTTTCTTT
len: 15
j_gene: TRBJ1-1
abundance: NA
v_gene: TRBV7-2
d_gene: NA

CDR3aa: CASSVLPGNTIYF
CDR3nt: TGTGCCAGCAGTGTCCTACCTGGAAACACCATATATTTT
len: 13
j_gene: TRBJ1-3
abundance: NA
v_gene: TRBV27
d_gene: NA

CDR3aa: CASSLALVGPKGYGYTF
CDR3nt: TGTGCCAGCAGCTTAGCGCTTGTGGGACCTAAGGGCTATGGCTACACCTTC
len: 17
j_gene: TRBJ1-2
abundance: NA
v_gene: TRBV7-4
d_gene: NA

CDR3aa: CASSFIFSGTGTVGELFF
CDR3nt: TGTGCCAGCAGCTTTATTTTCTCCGGGACAGGGACCGTCGGGGAGCTGTTTTTT
len: 18
j_gene: TRBJ2-2
abundance: NA
v_gene: TRBV7-9
d_gene: TRBD1

CDR3aa: CASSNSGRSVETQYF
CDR3nt: TGTGCCAGCAGCAACAGCGGGAGGTCAGTAGAGACCCAGTACTTC
len: 15
j_gene: TRBJ2-5
abundance: NA
v_gene: TRBV5-6
d_gene: TRBD2

CDR3aa: CASSQVRKSRGGTFF
CDR3nt: TGTGCCAGCAGCCAAGTTAGAAAGTCCAGGGGTGGAACTTTCTTT
len: 15
j_gene: TRBJ1-1
abundance: few
v_gene: TRBV3-1/TRBV3-2
d_gene: NA

CDR3aa: CASSIGRAMGYTF
CDR3nt: TGTGCCAGTAGTATAGGACGGGCCATGGGCTACACCTTC
len: 13
j_gene: TRBJ1-2
abundance: NA
v_gene: TRBV19
d_gene: NA

CDR3aa: CASSPSGTSGRGGTGELFF
CDR3nt: TGTGCCAGCAGCCCATCCGGGACTAGCGGGAGAGGTGGCACCGGGGAGCTGTTTTTT
len: 19
j_gene: TRBJ2-2
abundance: NA
v_gene: TRBV6-2/TRBV6-3
d_gene: TRBD2

CDR3aa: CASSQSGDSRALLFF
CDR3nt: TGTGCCAGCAGCCAAAGTGGGGACAGTAGAGCCTTACTGTTTTTT
len: 15
j_gene: TRBJ1-4
abundance: NA
v_gene: TRBV3-1/TRBV3-2
d_gene: TRBD1

CDR3aa: CASSTGQEKLFF
CDR3nt: TGTGCCAGCAGTACGGGACAAGAAAAACTGTTTTTT
len: 12
j_gene: TRBJ1-4
abundance: NA
v_gene: TRBV9
d_gene: NA

CDR3aa: CASSPVVAGTDTQYF
CDR3nt: TGTGCCAGCAGCCCAGTGGTGGCTGGGACAGATACGCAGTATTTT
len: 15
j_gene: TRBJ2-3
abundance: NA
v_gene: TRBV9
d_gene: NA

CDR3aa: CSSFSGDEQYF
CDR3nt: TGCAGCTCTTTTAGTGGCGACGAGCAGTACTTC
len: 11
j_gene: TRBJ2-7
abundance: NA
v_gene: TRBV29-1
d_gene: NA

CDR3aa: CASSFTGLAGGEQYF
CDR3nt: TGTGCCAGCAGCTTTACGGGACTAGCGGGAGGAGAGCAGTACTTC
len: 15
j_gene: TRBJ2-7
abundance: NA
v_gene: TRBV7-2
d_gene: TRBD2